This T cell receptor (beta chain) was captured by sequencing in a study of T cells of healthy individuals. The germline V and J ends were trimmed by 3 bases and 6 bases, with 13 bases remaining between them. The CDR3 contains 14 residues. Germline V gives CDR1 MGHDK, CDR2 SYGVNS. This clonotype was detected ten times or more. MiXCR, run by TCRdb on the 5' RACE reads, gives a single entry per CDR3 protein. Among about 82,000 distinct CDR3 sequences listed, about 5% were seen once. The TCR comes from a female donor in good health. This chain joins TRBV25-1 and TRBJ2-3, with D possibly being TRBD1 or TRBD2 (5 bases each). The CDR3 DNA sequence: TGTGCCAGCAGTGATTGGAGAGGGGCTGATACGCAGTATTTT. It is translated as CASSDWRGADTQYF.